This T cell receptor (beta chain) was found in a study of blood T cell repertoires in COVID-19 (dated by TCRdb to about 2020). Looking at the study overall: Samples from collaborators originated in the United States, Italy and Spain and spanned both the acute and convalescent phases of COVID-19. The prospective study material was composed of cDNA or gDNA derived from T cells, B-cell-depleted T cells, or PBMCs. The repertoires were released in a freely available public database intended as a resource for research on the immune response to SARS-CoV-2. The sample metadata nearly always contained a de-identified subject ID, COVID-19 status, age in years and sex. Deeply sampled blood TCRbeta repertoires from subjects exposed to, actively infected with, or recovered from COVID-19 were included in the dataset. HLA class I and class II types, where available, came from metadata supplied by the sample provider rather than from assay-based typing. Samples came from the ongoing ImmuneRACE study (first 160 participants) plus 1,254 subjects from 6 global collaborators. General study outcomes and caveats: The quantity of clinical and demographic metadata differed by source and by participant and was supplied without curation.

Regarding this clone: This clone's antigen is unknown. No per-base quality is available; no much larger clone lies one base away.

Taken from the germline V gene, the CDR1 and CDR2 loops are SGHDN and FVKESK. The CDR3 starts with the cysteine, ends with the phenylalanine, and has 13 residues. The DNA shown is the 39-base CDR3, in frame from base 1. V was cut back by 1 base and J by 9 bases, leaving a gap of 10 bases between them. Samples from volunteer blood donors who had recovered from COVID-19 were contributed by a second Seattle source. The collaborating institutions used their own protocols to collect whole blood in K2EDTA tubes. For TCRbeta analysis, collaborators shipped samples in one of three forms: frozen whole blood, isolated PBMCs, or DNA extracted from either of those sample types. TCRbeta CDR3 regions were amplified from genomic DNA by means of the immunoSEQ Assay, a bias-controlled multiplex PCR. Per the authors' processing: The number of nucleated cells in each sample was estimated by amplification of reference gene primers within the assay. To quantify the absolute abundance of each unique TCRbeta CDR3 rearrangement, sequence reads were collapsed and filtered. Productive Simpson clonality was computed per sample as the square root of Simpson's diversity index over productive rearrangements. TCRdb provides this immuneACCESS table in a form limited to in-frame rearrangements. Some clones are lacking; in checked studies, under half of them reflect an unresolved V gene, and why the rest are absent is not known. V, J and clone size reflect that table, while D and trimming were determined from the DNA. For this sample there are over 200,000 clones; around nine tenths appear just once. The ten top clones hold 0.99% of the sample.

This chain joins TRBV14 to TRBJ2-1, with the D gene not clear enough to name. This receptor was taken from a woman between 40 and 55 years old who had recovered from COVID-19. Sequenced: peripheral blood. The CDR3 region: CASSQGARGEQFF. Here is the DNA: TGTGCCAGCAGCCAAGGGGCCCGTGGTGAGCAGTTCTTC.